Sequencing of this T cell receptor (beta chain) was carried out in a study of blood T cell repertoires in COVID-19. At the level of the study: Acute and convalescent COVID-19 specimens originated in the United States, Italy and Spain. T cells, B-cell-depleted T cells, or PBMCs provided the cDNA or gDNA that served as material.

This CDR3 spans 15 amino acids. CDR1 SGHNT and CDR2 YENEEA come from the germline V gene. Between the trimmed V and J ends, which lost 1 base and 5 bases, there was a span of 12 bases. As processed by the authors: Nucleated cell counts were estimated from reference gene primer amplification. TCRdb's table, derived via immunoSEQ multiplex PCR, lists solely in-frame clones and lacks some. For V, J and clone size, that table is used; D and trimming come from the DNA. The sample lists 290,000 or so clones; around 87% were seen once. The sequencing sample was made of peripheral blood. The gene calls are TRBV11-3 and TRBJ2-1, with a weak D call TRBD1 (5 bases). The source is a man aged 70 or older with acute or convalescent COVID-19. The CDR3 sequence is CASSLGQGPHNEQFF. CDR3 coding DNA: TGTGCCAGCAGCTTAGGGCAGGGTCCCCACAATGAGCAGTTCTTC.